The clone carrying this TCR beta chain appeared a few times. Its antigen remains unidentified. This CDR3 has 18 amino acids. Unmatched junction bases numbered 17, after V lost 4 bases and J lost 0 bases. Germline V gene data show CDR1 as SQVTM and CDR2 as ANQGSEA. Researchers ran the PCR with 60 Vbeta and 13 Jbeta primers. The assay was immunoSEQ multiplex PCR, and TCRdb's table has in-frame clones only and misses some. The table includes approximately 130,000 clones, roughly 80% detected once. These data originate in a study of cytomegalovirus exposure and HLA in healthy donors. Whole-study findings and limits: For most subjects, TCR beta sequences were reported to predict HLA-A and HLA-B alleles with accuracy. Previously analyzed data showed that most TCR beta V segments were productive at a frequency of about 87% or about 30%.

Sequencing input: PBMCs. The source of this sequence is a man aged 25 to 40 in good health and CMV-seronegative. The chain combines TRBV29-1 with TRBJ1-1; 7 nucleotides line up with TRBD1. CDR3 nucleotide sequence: TGCAGCGTTGCCCTCGGGACAGCTTCCCTGCTTCTGAACACTGAAGCTTTCTTT. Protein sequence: CSVALGTASLLLNTEAFF.